A single sample gave rise to the 11 T cell receptor beta chains below, sequenced in a study of cytomegalovirus exposure and HLA in healthy donors. Amplification used 60 Vbeta primers and 13 Jbeta primers. Clones were read by immunoSEQ multiplex PCR, and TCRdb kept only the in-frame ones, dropping some. In the table there are tens of thousands of clones, approximately 76% of which are singletons. Sequenced input: PBMCs. All receptors derive from a man between 45 and 60 years old in good health and CMV-seronegative.

This chain connects TRBV4-2 to TRBJ1-2; 10 bases align to TRBD1. Germline lookup yields CDR1 LGHNA and CDR2 YNFKEQ. Germline trimming cut 4 bases from V and 3 bases from J; bases unmatched to any gene: 5. CDR3 length: 15 amino acids. CDR3: CASSRGTGDDYGYTF. The CDR3 DNA reads as TGTGCCAGCAGCCGAGGGACAGGGGATGACTATGGCTACACCTTC.

The CDR3 DNA sequence: TGTGCCAGCAGCTTAGTTGGGCAGGGGGCCTACAATGAGCAGTTCTTC. Amino acids: CASSLVGQGAYNEQFF. The V call is TRBV7-6, the J call TRBJ2-1; 7 bases match TRBD1. Germline V gene lookup returns CDR1 SGHVS and CDR2 FNYEAQ. After removal of 1 base from V and 2 bases from J, the junction contained 5 bases not matched to a gene. There are 16 residues in the CDR3.

V is TRBV7-6 and J is TRBJ1-5, with D possibly TRBD1 on 6 matching bases. The CDR3 loop spans 14 amino acids. The V end was cut by 5 bases, the J end by 5 bases, with 13 bases between. Germline values: CDR1 SGHVS, CDR2 FNYEAQ. In DNA, the CDR3 is TGTGCCAGCAGCCAAAGCCCAGGGGATCAGCCCCAGCATTTT. Translated, it gives CASSQSPGDQPQHF.

The V gene is TRBV5-1, the J gene TRBJ1-5; possible D gene TRBD1, 6 bases. This CDR3 region has 17 residues. V dropped 1 base and J dropped 4 bases, with 18 bases sitting between them. The germline CDR1 and CDR2 sequences are SGHRS and YFSETQ. The CDR3 region has the DNA TGCGCCAGCAGCTTGTACGGGTTAGGGGGTGGGAATCAGCCCCAGCATTTT. Encoded protein: CASSLYGLGGGNQPQHF.

This chain joins TRBV11-2 and TRBJ2-2, with 7 bases that match TRBD1. V gave up 7 bases and J gave up 1 base; unmatched junction bases: 15. Germline assignment: CDR1 SGHAT and CDR2 FQNNGV. The CDR3 is 18 amino acids. CDR3 sequence: CASIHLKRDSRNTGELFF. CDR3 in DNA: TGTGCCAGCATCCATCTCAAGAGGGACAGTCGGAACACCGGGGAGCTGTTTTTT.

V is TRBV6-1 and J is TRBJ1-5; TRBD1 matches 7 bases. J lost 10 bases, V lost 7 bases, and 1 base had no gene match. Germline V gene lookup returns CDR1 MNHNS and CDR2 SASEGT. The CDR3 is 10 residues long. CDR3 nucleotides: TGTGCCAGCAACAGGGGACCCCAGCATTTT. Protein sequence: CASNRGPQHF.

The chain couples TRBV5-1 to TRBJ2-1; 10 bases agree with TRBD1. CDR1 and CDR2 from the germline V gene are SGHRS and YFSETQ. V gave up 5 bases and J gave up 8 bases; unmatched junction bases: 7. The length of the CDR3 is 14 residues. The CDR3 protein is CASSRDRGRDEQFF. The CDR3 nucleotides are TGCGCCAGCAGTAGGGACAGGGGTAGAGATGAGCAGTTCTTC.

This rearrangement joins TRBV5-6 to TRBJ2-1, with D maybe TRBD1 (8 bases). The CDR3 loop spans 15 amino acids. Trimming removed 3 bases at V and 4 bases at J, with 14 bases between. Per germline, CDR1 SGHDT and CDR2 YYEEEE. In DNA, the CDR3 is TGTGCCAGCAGCTCGACAGGGGAGGGGTACAATGAGCAGTTCTTC. It codes for CASSSTGEGYNEQFF.

The table lists this clone with a few counts. V and J are TRBV6-6 and TRBJ2-7; 11 bases line up with TRBD2. The CDR3 totals 16 residues. Germline V CDR1 and CDR2: MNHNY, SVGAGI (reference sequence). The ends lost 6 bases at V and 5 bases at J; junction bases unmatched: 12. The CDR3 coding sequence is TGTGCCAGCAGGCTCCTAGCGGGGGGTCTTTTGGACGAGCAGTACTTC. This encodes CASRLLAGGLLDEQYF.

This clone was recorded a few times. CDR3 sequence (DNA): TGCGCCAGCACTATGGACGGGGGAGGAAGCTATGGCTACACCTTC. Protein product: CASTMDGGGSYGYTF. This sequence joins TRBV5-1 and TRBJ1-2, with D possibly TRBD1 on 5 matching bases. This CDR3 is 15 amino acids long. Trimming cost V 6 bases and J 4 bases, with 19 bases left between them. CDR1 and CDR2 (germline): SGHRS, YFSETQ.

V usage is TRBV29-1 and J usage is TRBJ2-1, with a weak D call TRBD2 (5 bases). The CDR3 sequence is 10 residues long. Germline V gene lookup returns CDR1 SQVTM and CDR2 ANQGSEA. Between the trimmed V and J ends, which lost 5 bases and 7 bases, there was a span of 6 bases. Here the CDR3 DNA reads TGCAGCGTTTGGGAGAATGAGCAGTTCTTC. As protein: CSVWENEQFF.